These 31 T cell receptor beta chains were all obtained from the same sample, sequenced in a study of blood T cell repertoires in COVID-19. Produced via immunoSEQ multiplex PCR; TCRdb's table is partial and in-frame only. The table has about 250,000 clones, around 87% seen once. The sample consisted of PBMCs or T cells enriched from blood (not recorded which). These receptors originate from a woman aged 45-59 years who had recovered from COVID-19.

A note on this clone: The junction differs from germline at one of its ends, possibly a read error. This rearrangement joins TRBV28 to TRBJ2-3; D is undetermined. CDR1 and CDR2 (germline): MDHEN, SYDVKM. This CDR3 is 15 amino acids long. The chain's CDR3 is CASSLWGTLSDTQYF. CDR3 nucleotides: TGTGCCAGCAGTCTATGGGGTACCCTTAGCGATACGCAGTATTTT.

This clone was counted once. CDR3 bases: TGCGCCAGCAGCTTGGCCTCGGGAGGTGGTGTTGGTGAGCAGTTCTTC. Translated: CASSLASGGGVGEQFF. The V gene is TRBV5-1, the J gene TRBJ2-1, with 7 bases that match TRBD2. Germline V gene data show CDR1 as SGHRS and CDR2 as YFSETQ. Germline trimming cut 0 bases from V and 9 bases from J; bases unmatched to any gene: 12. CDR3 length: 16 amino acids.

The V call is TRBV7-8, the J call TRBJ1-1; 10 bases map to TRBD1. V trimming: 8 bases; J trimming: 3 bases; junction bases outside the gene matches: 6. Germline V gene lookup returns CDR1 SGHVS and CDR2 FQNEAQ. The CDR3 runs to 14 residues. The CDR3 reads CASLPGQGYTEAFF. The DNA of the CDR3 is TGTGCCAGCCTACCGGGACAGGGGTACACTGAAGCTTTCTTT.

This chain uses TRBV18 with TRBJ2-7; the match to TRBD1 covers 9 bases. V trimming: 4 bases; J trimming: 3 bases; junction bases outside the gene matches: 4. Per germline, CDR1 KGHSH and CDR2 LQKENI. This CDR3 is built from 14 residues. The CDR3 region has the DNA TGTGCCAGCTCACTGGGACAGGGTTTCTACGAGCAGTACTTC. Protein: CASSLGQGFYEQYF.

For the CDR3, the DNA is TGTGCCAGCAGTCCTGGGACAGGGAACTATGGCTACACCTTC. It specifies CASSPGTGNYGYTF. The chain combines TRBV5-5 with TRBJ1-2, with 9 bases fitting TRBD1. Germline assignment: CDR1 SGHKS and CDR2 YYEKEE (reference sequence). The length of the CDR3 is 14 residues. V was clipped by 5 bases and J by 2 bases; unmatched bases: 4. The variable domain in full, with the rest retrieved from reference TRBV5-5 and TRBJ1-2, is DAGVTQSPTHLIKTRGQQVTLRCSPISGHKSVSWYQQVLGQGPQFIFQYYEKEERGRGNFPDRFSARQFPNYSSELNVNALLLGDSALYLCASSPGTGNYGYTFGSGTRLTVV.

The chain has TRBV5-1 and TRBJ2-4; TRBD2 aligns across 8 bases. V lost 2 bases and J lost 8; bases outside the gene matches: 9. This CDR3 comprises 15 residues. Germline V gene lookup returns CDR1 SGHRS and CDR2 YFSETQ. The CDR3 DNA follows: TGCGCCAGCAGCTTCCGCGGACTAGCCGGAGACATTCAGTACTTC. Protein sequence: CASSFRGLAGDIQYF.

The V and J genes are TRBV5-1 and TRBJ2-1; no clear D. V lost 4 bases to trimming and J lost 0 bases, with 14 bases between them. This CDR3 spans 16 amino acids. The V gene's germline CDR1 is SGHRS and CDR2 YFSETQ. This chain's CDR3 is CASSTVSSSSYNEQFF. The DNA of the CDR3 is TGCGCCAGCAGCACCGTTTCATCGAGCTCCTACAATGAGCAGTTCTTC.

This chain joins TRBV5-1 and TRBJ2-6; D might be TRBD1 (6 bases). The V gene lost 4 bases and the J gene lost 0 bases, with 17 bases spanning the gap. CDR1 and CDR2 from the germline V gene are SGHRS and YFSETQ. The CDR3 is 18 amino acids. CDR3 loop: CASSPSAGVTSGANVLTF. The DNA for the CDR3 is TGCGCCAGCAGCCCGTCGGCAGGGGTTACCTCTGGGGCCAACGTCCTGACTTTC.

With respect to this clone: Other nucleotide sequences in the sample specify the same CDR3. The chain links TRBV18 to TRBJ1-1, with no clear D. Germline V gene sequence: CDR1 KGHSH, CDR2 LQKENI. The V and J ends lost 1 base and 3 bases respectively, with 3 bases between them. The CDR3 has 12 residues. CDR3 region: CASSPLDTEAFF. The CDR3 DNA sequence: TGTGCCAGCTCACCACTCGACACTGAAGCTTTCTTT.

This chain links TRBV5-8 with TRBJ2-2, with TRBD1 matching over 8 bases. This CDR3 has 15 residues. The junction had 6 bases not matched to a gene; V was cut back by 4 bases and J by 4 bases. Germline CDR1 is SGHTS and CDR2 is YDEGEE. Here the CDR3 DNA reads TGTGCCAGCAGCCAAGACAGGGGAGTCACCGGGGAGCTGTTTTTT. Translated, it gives CASSQDRGVTGELFF.

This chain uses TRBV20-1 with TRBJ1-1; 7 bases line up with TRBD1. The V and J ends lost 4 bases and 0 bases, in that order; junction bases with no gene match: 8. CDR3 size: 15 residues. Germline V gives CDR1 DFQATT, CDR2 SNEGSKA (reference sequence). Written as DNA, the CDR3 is TGCAGTGCTACTGATGACAGGGATTTGAACACTGAAGCTTTCTTT. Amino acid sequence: CSATDDRDLNTEAFF.

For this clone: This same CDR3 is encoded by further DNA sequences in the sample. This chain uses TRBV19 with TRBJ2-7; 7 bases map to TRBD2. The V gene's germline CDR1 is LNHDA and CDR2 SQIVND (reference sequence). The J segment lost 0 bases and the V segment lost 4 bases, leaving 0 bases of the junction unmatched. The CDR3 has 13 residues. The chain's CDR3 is CASSSGSSYEQYF. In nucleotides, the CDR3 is TGTGCCAGTAGTAGCGGGAGCTCCTACGAGCAGTACTTC.

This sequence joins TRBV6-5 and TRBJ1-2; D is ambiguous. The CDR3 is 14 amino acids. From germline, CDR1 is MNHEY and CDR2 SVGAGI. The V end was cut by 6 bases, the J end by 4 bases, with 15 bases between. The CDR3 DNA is TGTGCCAGCAGCCCCGGGGAGGTGAGCTATGGCTACACCTTC. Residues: CASSPGEVSYGYTF.

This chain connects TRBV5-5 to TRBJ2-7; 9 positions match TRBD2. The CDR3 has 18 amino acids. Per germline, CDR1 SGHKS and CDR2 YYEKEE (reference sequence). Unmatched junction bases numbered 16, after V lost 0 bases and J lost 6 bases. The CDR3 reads CASSLAVAGGPFRSEQYF. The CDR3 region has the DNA TGTGCCAGCAGCTTGGCCGTTGCGGGAGGGCCATTTCGGTCCGAGCAGTACTTC.

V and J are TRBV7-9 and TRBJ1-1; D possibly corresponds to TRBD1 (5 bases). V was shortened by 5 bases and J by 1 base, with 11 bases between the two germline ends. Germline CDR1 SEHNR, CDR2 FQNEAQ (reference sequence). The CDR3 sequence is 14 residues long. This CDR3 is CASSDRQQNTEAFF. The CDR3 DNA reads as TGTGCCAGCAGCGATCGACAGCAGAACACTGAAGCTTTCTTT.

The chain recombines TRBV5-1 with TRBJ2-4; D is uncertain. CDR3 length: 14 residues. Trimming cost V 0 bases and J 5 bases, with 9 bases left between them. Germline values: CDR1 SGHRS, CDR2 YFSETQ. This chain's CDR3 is CASSLDGRENIQYF. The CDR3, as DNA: TGCGCCAGCAGCTTGGATGGTCGGGAAAACATTCAGTACTTC.

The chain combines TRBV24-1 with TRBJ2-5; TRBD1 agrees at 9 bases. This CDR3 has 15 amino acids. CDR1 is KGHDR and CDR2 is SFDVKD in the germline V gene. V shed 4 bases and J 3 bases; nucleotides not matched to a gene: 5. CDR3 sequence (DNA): TGTGCCACCAGTGAACTGGGACAGGGTAAAGAGACCCAGTACTTC. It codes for CATSELGQGKETQYF.

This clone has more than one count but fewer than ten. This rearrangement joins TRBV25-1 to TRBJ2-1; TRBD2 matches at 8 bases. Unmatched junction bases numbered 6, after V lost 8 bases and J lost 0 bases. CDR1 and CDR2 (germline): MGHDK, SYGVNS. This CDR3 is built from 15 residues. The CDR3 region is CASLKRESSYNEQFF. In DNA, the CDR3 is TGTGCCAGCCTGAAGCGGGAGAGCTCCTACAATGAGCAGTTCTTC.

The CDR3 reads CASSLGQGNQPQHF. Written as DNA, the CDR3 is TGTGCCAGCAGCTTAGGGCAGGGTAATCAGCCCCAGCATTTT. The chain employs TRBV7-8 and TRBJ1-5, with D perhaps matching TRBD1 (5 bases). Trimming stripped 1 base from V and 4 bases from J, with 8 bases between. This CDR3 has 14 residues. The germline CDR1 and CDR2 sequences are SGHVS and FQNEAQ.

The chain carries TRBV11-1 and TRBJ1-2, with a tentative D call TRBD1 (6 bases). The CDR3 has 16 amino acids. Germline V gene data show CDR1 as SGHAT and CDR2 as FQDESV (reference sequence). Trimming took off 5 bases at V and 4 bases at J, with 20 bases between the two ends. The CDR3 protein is CASSLVIFGTPYGYTF. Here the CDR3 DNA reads TGTGCCAGCAGCCTAGTCATCTTCGGGACACCCTATGGCTACACCTTC.

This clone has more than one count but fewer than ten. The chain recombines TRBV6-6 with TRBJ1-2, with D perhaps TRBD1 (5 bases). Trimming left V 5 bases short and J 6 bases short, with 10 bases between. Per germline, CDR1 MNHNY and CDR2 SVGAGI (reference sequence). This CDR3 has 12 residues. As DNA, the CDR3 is TGTGCCAGCAGTACGGCAGGGAATGGCTACACCTTC. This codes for CASSTAGNGYTF.

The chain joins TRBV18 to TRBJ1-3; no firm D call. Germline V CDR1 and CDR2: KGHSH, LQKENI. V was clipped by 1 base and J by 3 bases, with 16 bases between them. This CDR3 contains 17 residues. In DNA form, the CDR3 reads TGTGCCAGCTCACCACGATCGGGTGTTGACCATGGAAACACCATATATTTT. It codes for CASSPRSGVDHGNTIYF.

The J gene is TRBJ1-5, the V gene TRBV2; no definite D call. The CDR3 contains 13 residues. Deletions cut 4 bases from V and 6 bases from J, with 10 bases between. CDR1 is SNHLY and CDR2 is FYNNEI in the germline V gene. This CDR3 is CASSVSMSQPQHF. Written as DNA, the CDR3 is TGTGCCAGCAGTGTTTCTATGAGTCAGCCCCAGCATTTT.

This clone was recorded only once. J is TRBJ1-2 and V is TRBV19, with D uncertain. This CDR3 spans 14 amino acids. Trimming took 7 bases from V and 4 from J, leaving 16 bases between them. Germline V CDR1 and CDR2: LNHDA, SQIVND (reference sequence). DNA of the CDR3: TGTGCCAGTACGGAGCGGGGAATCGGCTATGGCTACACCTTC. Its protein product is CASTERGIGYGYTF. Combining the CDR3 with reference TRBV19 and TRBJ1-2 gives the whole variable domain DGGITQSPKYLFRKEGQNVTLSCEQNLNHDAMYWYRQDPGQGLRLIYYSQIVNDFQKGDIAEGYSVSREKKESFPLTVTSAQKNPTAFYLCASTERGIGYGYTFGSGTRLTVV.

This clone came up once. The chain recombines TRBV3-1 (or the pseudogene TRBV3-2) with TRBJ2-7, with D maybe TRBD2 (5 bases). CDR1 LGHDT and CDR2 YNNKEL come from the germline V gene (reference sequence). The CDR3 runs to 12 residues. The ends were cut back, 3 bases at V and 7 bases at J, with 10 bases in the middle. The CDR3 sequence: CASSHLRGEQYF. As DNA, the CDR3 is TGTGCCAGCAGCCACCTGCGAGGGGAGCAGTACTTC.

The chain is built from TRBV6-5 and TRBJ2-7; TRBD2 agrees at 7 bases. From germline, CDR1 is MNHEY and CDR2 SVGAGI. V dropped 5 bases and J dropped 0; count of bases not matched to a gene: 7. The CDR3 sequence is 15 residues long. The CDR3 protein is CASSPQAGSSYEQYF. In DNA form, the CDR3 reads TGTGCCAGCAGTCCACAAGCGGGGAGCTCCTACGAGCAGTACTTC.

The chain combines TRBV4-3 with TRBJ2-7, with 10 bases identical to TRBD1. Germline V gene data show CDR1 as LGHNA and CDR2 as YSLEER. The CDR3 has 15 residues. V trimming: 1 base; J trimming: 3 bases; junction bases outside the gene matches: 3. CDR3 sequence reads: CASSQAGQGIYEQYF. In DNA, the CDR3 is TGCGCCAGCAGCCAAGCGGGACAGGGGATCTACGAGCAGTACTTC.

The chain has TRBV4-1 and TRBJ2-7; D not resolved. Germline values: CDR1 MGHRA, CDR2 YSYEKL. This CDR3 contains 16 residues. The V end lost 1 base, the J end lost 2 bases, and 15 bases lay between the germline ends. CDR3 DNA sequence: TGCGCCAGCAGCCAAGGTCGGCCGGGTCACCCCTACGAGCAGTACTTC. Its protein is CASSQGRPGHPYEQYF.

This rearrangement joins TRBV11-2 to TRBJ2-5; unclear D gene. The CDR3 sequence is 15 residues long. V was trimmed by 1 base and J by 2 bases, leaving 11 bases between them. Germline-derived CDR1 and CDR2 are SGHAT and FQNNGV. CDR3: CASSLAGLIQETQYF. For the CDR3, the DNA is TGTGCCAGCAGCTTAGCGGGTTTAATACAAGAGACCCAGTACTTC.

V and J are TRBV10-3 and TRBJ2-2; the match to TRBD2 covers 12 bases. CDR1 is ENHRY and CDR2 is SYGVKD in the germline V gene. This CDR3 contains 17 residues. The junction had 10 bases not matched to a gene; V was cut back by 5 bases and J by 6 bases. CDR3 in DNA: TGTGCCATCAGTTCAACTAGCGGGAGGTCTGTCGCCGGGGAGCTGTTTTTT. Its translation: CAISSTSGRSVAGELFF.

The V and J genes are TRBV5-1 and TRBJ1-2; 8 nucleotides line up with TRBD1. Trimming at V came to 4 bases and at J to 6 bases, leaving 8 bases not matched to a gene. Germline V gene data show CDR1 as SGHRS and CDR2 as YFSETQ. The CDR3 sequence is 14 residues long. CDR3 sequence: CASSAWDRPNGYTF. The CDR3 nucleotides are TGCGCCAGCAGCGCATGGGACAGGCCAAATGGCTACACCTTC.